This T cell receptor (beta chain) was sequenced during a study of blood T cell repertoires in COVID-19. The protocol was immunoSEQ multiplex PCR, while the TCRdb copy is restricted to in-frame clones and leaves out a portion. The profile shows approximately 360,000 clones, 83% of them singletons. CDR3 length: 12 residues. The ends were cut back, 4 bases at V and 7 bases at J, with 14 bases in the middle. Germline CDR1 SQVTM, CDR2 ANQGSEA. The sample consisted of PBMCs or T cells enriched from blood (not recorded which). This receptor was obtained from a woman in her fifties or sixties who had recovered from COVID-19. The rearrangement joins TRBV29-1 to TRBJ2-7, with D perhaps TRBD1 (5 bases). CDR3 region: CSVVFRDREQYF. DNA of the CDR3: TGCAGCGTTGTCTTCAGGGATCGGGAGCAGTACTTC.